This T cell receptor beta chain stems from a study of control samples from healthy donors and cancer patients (TCRdb year 2020). Remarks on this clone: No cognate antigen has been identified for it. Per-base qualities were not stored, and no clone one base away is much larger.

The library was obtained by the immunoSEQ multiplex PCR assay. As stored in TCRdb, this immuneACCESS dataset retains in-frame rearrangements with V and J assigned. A fraction of the clones does not appear; measured against another copy, unresolved V genes explain less than half of the discrepancy, and the remainder lacks a known reason. This sample gives about 120,000 clones in total; over 85% of them show up just once. The ten largest clones add up to approximately 4% of the sample. Sequencing was performed on blood. The source is a man aged 25-45 years in good health.

For the CDR3, the sequence is CASSMVGGDTEAFF. The sequenced DNA is TGTGCCAGTAGTATGGTGGGGGGGGACACTGAAGCTTTCTTT. This sequence uses TRBV19 and TRBJ1-1; the D segment could be TRBD1, given 5 matching bases. V is pared back by 3 bases and J by 3 bases, with 11 bases lying between the germline termini. Spanning cysteine to phenylalanine, the CDR3 consists of 14 amino acids. Kept here is only the CDR3 DNA, which spans 42 bases and is read in frame from base 1. For CDR1 and CDR2, the germline V gene (reference sequence) lists LNHDA and SQIVND. The reference TRBV19 and TRBJ1-1 proteins fill in what lies around the CDR3, so the full variable domain reads DGGITQSPKYLFRKEGQNVTLSCEQNLNHDAMYWYRQDPGQGLRLIYYSQIVNDFQKGDIAEGYSVSREKKESFPLTVTSAQKNPTAFYLCASSMVGGDTEAFFGQGTRLTVV.